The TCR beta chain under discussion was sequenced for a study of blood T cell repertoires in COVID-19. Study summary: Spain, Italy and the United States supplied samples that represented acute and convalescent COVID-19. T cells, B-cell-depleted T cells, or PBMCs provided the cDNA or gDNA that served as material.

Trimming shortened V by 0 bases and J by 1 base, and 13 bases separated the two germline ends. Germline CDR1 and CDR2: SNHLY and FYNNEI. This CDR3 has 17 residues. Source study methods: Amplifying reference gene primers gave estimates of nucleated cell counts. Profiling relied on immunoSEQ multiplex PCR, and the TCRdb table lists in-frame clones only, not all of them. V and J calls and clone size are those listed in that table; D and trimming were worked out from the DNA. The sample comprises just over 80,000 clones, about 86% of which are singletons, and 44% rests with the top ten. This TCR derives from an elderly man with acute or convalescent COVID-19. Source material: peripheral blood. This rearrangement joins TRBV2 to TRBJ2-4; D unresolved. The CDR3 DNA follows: TGTGCCAGCAGTGAAGCGGTTCAAAGAGTGGCCAAAAACATTCAGTACTTC. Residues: CASSEAVQRVAKNIQYF.